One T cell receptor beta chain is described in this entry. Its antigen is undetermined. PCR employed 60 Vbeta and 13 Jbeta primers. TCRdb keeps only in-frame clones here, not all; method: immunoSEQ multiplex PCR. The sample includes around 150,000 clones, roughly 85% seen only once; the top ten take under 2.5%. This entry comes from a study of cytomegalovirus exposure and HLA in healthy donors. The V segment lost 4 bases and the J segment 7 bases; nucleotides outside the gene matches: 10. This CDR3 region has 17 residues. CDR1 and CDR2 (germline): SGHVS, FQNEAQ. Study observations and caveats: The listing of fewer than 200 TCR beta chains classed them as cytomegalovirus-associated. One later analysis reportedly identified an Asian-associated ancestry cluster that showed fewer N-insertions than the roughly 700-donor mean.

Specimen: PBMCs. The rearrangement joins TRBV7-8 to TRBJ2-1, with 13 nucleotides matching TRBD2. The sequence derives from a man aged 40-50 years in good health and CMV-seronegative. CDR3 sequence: CASSSRTSGSGGNEQFF. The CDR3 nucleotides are TGTGCCAGCAGCTCCCGGACTAGCGGGAGTGGAGGGAATGAGCAGTTCTTC.